This entry concerns a single TCR beta chain. The authors' processing: Amplification of reference gene primers provided the estimated nucleated cell counts. Measured with immunoSEQ multiplex PCR; TCRdb has only the in-frame clones, and not every one. Clone size and the V and J calls come from that table; the DNA yielded D and trimming. Of roughly 220,000 clones in the sample, around four fifths were seen once. This CDR3 is 15 amino acids long. Germline CDR1 reads SGHTA; CDR2 reads FQGNSA. Losses at the gene ends were 6 bases for V and 6 bases for J; bases not matched to a gene: 6. These data are taken from a study of blood T cell repertoires in COVID-19. As for the study in general: Acute-phase and convalescent COVID-19 samples originated in the United States, Italy and Spain. Nucleic acid was either cDNA or gDNA, and it came from T cells, B-cell-depleted T cells, or PBMCs.

This chain links TRBV7-2 with TRBJ2-3, with 13 nucleotides matching TRBD2. Sequencing was carried out using peripheral blood. The TCR was taken from a young man with active or convalescent COVID-19. The CDR3 here is CASRTSGGAFDTQYF. The DNA for the CDR3 is TGTGCCAGCAGAACTAGCGGGGGGGCCTTTGATACGCAGTATTTT.